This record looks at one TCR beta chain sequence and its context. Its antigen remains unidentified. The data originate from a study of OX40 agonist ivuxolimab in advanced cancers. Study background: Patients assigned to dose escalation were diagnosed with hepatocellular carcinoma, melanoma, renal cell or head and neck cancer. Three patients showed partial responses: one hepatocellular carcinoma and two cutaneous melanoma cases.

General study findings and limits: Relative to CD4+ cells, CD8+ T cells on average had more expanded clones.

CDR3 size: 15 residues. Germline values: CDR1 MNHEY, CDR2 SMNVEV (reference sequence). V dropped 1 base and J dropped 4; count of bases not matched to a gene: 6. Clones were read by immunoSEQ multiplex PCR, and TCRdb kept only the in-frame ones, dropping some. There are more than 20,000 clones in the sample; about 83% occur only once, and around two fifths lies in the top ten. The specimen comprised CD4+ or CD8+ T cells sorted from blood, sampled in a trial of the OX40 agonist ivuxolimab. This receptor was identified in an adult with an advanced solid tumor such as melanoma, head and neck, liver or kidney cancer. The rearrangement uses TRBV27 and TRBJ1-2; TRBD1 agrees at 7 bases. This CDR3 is CASSLWAGTAYGYTF. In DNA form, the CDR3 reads TGTGCCAGCAGTTTATGGGCCGGGACAGCCTATGGCTACACCTTC.